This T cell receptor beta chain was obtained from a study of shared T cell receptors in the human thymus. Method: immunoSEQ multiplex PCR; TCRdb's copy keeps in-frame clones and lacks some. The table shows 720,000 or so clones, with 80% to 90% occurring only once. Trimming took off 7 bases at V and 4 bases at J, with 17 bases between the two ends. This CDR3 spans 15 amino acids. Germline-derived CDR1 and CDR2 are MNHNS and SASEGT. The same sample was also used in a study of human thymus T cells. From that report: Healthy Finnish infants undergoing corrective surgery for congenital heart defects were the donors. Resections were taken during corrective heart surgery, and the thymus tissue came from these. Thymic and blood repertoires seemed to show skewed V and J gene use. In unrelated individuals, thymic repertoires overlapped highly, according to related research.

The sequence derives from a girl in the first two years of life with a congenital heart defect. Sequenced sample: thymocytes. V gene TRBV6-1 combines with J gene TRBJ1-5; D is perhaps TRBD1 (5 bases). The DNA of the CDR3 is TGTGCCAGCAACCCCTATAGGGGAGGGAATCAGCCCCAGCATTTT. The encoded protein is CASNPYRGGNQPQHF.